This TCR beta chain came from a study of blood T cell repertoires in COVID-19. J lost 0 bases, V lost 11 bases, and 6 bases had no gene match. This CDR3 region has 14 residues. The V gene's germline CDR1 is SNHLY and CDR2 FYNNEI. Only in-frame clones appear in the TCRdb table, and some are missing; sequencing was by immunoSEQ multiplex PCR. There are 350,000 to 400,000 clones in the sample; 80% to 90% occur only once, and approximately 3% lies in the top ten. This TCR was recovered from a young woman with COVID-19, enrolled during active disease. The rearrangement uses TRBV2 and TRBJ1-3; 8 bases map to TRBD1. Material for sequencing was peripheral blood. The CDR3 nucleotides are TGTGCCGGCCGGACAGGGAGCTCTGGAAACACCATATATTTT. It specifies CAGRTGSSGNTIYF.